This TCR beta chain stems from a study of blood T cell repertoires in COVID-19. Study background: Samples of COVID-19 (acute and convalescent) were obtained from the United States, Italy and Spain.

TCRdb's copy holds only in-frame clones and misses some; the assay was immunoSEQ multiplex PCR. The sample has about 300,000 clones, more than 75% seen once. The junction had 7 bases not matched to a gene; V was cut back by 9 bases and J by 7 bases. Per the germline V gene, CDR1 is MNHEY and CDR2 is SMNVEV (reference sequence). This CDR3 has 13 amino acids. Sequenced input: peripheral blood. The TCR was taken from a woman in her forties or fifties with acute or convalescent COVID-19. The chain links TRBV27 to TRBJ1-4; 8 positions agree with TRBD1. CDR3 loop: CASRDRGREKLFF. CDR3 nucleotides: TGTGCCAGTAGAGACAGGGGCCGTGAAAAACTGTTTTTT. Combining the CDR3 with reference TRBV27 and TRBJ1-4 gives the whole variable domain EAQVTQNPRYLITVTGKKLTVTCSQNMNHEYMSWYRQDPGLGLRQIYYSMNVEVTDKGDVPEGYKVSRKEKRNFPLILESPSPNQTSLYFCASRDRGREKLFFGSGTQLSVL.